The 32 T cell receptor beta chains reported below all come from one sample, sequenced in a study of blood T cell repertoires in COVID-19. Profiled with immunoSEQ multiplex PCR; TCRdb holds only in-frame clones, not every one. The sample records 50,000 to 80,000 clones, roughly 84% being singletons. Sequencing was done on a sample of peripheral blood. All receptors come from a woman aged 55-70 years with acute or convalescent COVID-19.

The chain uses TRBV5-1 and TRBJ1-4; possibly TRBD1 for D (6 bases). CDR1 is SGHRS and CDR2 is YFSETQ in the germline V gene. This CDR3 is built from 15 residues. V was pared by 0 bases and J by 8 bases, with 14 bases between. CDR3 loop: CASSLAVQGGEKLFF. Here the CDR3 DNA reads TGCGCCAGCAGCTTGGCGGTACAGGGCGGGGAAAAACTGTTTTTT. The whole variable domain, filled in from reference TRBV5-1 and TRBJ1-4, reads KAGVTQTPRYLIKTRGQQVTLSCSPISGHRSVSWYQQTPGQGLQFLFEYFSETQRNKGNFPGRFSGRQFSNSRSEMNVSTLELGDSALYLCASSLAVQGGEKLFFGSGTQLSVL.

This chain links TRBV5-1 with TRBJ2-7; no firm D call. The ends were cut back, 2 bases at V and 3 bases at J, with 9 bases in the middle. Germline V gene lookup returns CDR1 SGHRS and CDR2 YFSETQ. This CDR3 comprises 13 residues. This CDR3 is CASSFLQNYEQYF. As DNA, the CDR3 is TGCGCCAGCAGCTTTTTACAGAACTACGAGCAGTACTTC.

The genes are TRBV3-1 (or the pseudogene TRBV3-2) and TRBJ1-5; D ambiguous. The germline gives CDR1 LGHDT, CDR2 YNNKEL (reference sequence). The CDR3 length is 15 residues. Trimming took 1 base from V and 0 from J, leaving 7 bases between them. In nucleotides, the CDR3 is TGTGCCAGCAGCCAAGGGCCAGATAGCAATCAGCCCCAGCATTTT. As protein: CASSQGPDSNQPQHF.

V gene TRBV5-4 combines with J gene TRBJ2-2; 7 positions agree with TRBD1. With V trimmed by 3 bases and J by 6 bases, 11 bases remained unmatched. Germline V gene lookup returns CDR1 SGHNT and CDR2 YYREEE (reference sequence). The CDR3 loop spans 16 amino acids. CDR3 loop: CASSSPADRAAGELFF. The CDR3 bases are TGTGCCAGCAGCTCCCCTGCCGACAGGGCGGCCGGGGAGCTGTTTTTT.

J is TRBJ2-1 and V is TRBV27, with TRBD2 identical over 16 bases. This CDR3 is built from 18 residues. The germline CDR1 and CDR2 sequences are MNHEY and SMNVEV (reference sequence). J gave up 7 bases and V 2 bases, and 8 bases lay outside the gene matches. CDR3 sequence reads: CASSLLGTSGGAMNEQFF. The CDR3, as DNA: TGTGCCAGCAGTTTACTCGGGACTAGCGGGGGGGCGATGAATGAGCAGTTCTTC.

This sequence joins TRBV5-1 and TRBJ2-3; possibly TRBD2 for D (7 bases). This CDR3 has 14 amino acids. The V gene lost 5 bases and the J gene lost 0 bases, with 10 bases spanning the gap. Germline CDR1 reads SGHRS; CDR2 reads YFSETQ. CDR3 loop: CASRGGASTDTQYF. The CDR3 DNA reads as TGCGCCAGCAGGGGGGGGGCGAGCACAGATACGCAGTATTTT.

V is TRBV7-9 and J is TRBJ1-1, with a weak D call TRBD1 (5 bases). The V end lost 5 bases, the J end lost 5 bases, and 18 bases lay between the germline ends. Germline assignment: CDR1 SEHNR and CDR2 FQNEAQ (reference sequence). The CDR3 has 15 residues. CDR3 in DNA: TGTGCCAGCAGCCCTGATAGGGGTGGTTCGACTGAAGCTTTCTTT. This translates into CASSPDRGGSTEAFF.

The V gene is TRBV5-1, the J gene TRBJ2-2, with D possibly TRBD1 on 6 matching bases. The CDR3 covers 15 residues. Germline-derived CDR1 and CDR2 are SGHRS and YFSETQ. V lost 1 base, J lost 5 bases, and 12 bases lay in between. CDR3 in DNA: TGCGCCAGCAGCTTGAACACAGGGACGACCGGGGAGCTGTTTTTT. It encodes CASSLNTGTTGELFF.

CDR3 protein: CASSQDLAVVVGYTF. CDR3 sequence (DNA): TGTGCCAGCAGCCAAGATCTTGCGGTAGTAGTTGGCTACACCTTC. The chain is built from TRBV3-1 (or the pseudogene TRBV3-2) and TRBJ1-2; D call uncertain. Trimming took off 0 bases at V and 7 bases at J, with 15 bases between the two ends. This CDR3 is 15 amino acids long. Germline assignment: CDR1 LGHDT and CDR2 YNNKEL (reference sequence).

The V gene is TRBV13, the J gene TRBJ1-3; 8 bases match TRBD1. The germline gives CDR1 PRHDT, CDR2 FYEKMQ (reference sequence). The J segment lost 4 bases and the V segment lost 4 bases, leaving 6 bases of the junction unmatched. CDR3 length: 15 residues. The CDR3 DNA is TGTGCCAGCAGCTCGACAGGGGTCTCAGGAAACACCATATATTTT. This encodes CASSSTGVSGNTIYF.

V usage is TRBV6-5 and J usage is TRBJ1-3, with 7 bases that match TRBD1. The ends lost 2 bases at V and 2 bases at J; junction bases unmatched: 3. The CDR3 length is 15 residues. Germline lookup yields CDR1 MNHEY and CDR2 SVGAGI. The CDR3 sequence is CASSYDQGAGNTIYF. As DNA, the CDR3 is TGTGCCAGCAGTTACGACCAGGGGGCTGGAAACACCATATATTTT.

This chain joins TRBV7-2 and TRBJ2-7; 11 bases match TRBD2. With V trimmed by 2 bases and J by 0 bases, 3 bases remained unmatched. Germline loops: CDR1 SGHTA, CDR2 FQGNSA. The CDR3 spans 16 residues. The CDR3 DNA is TGTGCCAGCAGCTTAACTAGCGGGGGCCTCTCCTACGAGCAGTACTTC. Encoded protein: CASSLTSGGLSYEQYF. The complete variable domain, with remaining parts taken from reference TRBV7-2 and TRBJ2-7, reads GAGVSQSPSNKVTEKGKDVELRCDPISGHTALYWYRQSLGQGLEFLIYFQGNSAPDKSGLPSDRFSAERTGGSVSTLTIQRTQQEDSAVYLCASSLTSGGLSYEQYFGPGTRLTVT.

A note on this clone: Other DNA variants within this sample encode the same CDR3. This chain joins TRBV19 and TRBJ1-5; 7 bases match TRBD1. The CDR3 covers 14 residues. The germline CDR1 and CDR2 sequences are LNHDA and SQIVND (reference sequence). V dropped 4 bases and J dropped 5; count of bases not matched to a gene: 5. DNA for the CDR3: TGTGCCAGTAGTACAGGACAGGTATATCAGCCCCAGCATTTT. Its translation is CASSTGQVYQPQHF. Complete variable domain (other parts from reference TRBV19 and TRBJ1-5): DGGITQSPKYLFRKEGQNVTLSCEQNLNHDAMYWYRQDPGQGLRLIYYSQIVNDFQKGDIAEGYSVSREKKESFPLTVTSAQKNPTAFYLCASSTGQVYQPQHFGDGTRLSIL.

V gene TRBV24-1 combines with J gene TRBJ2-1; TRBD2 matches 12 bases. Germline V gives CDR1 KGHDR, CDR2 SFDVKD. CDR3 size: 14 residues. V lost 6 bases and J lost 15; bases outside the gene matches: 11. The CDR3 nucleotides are TGTGCCACCAGTCCTACTAGCGGGGGGCCTTTGTTGTTCTTC. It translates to CATSPTSGGPLLFF.

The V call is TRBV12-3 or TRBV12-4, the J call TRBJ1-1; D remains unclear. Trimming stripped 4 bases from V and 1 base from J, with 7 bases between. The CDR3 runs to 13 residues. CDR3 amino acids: CASSYPGNTEAFF. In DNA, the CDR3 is TGTGCCAGCAGTTACCCGGGGAACACTGAAGCTTTCTTT.

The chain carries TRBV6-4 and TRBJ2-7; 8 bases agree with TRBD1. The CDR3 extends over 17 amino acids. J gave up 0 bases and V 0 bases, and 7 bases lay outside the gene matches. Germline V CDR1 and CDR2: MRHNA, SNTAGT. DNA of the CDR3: TGTGCCAGCAGTGACTCACTTGGTGGGACAGGCTCCTACGAGCAGTACTTC. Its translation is CASSDSLGGTGSYEQYF.

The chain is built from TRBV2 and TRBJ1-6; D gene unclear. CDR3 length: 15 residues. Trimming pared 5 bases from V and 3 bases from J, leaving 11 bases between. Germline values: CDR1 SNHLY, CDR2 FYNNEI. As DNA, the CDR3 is TGTGCCAGCAGTAGCGACGGCCTCTATAATTCACCCCTCCACTTT. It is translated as CASSSDGLYNSPLHF.

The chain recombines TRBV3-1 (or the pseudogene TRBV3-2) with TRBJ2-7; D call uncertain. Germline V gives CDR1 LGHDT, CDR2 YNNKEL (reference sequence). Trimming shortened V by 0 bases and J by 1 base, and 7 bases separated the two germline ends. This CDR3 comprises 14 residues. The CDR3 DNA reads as TGTGCCAGCAGCCAAGATTACTGGTCCTACGAGCAGTACTTC. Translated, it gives CASSQDYWSYEQYF.

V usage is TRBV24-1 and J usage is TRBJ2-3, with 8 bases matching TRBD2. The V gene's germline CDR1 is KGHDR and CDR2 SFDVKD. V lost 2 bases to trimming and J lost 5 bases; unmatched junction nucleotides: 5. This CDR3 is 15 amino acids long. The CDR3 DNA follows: TGTGCCACCAGTGATTCCTGGCGGGGGGTAGATACGCAGTATTTT. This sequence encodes CATSDSWRGVDTQYF.

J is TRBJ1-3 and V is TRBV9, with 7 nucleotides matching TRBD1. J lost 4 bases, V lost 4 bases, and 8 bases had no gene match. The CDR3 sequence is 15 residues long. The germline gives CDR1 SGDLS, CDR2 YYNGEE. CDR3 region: CASSPQGNPGNTIYF. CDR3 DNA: TGTGCCAGCAGCCCACAGGGGAATCCCGGAAACACCATATATTTT.

In DNA form, the CDR3 reads TGTGCCAGCAGCTTAGACAGGGGAAGAAACACCATATATTTT. It translates to CASSLDRGRNTIYF. V and J are TRBV5-4 and TRBJ1-3, with 8 bases identical to TRBD1. The CDR3 loop spans 14 amino acids. Germline CDR1 and CDR2: SGHNT and YYREEE (reference sequence). The ends lost 2 bases at V and 5 bases at J; junction bases unmatched: 3. Supplemented by reference TRBV5-4 and TRBJ1-3, the full variable domain reads ETGVTQSPTHLIKTRGQQVTLRCSSQSGHNTVSWYQQALGQGPQFIFQYYREEENGRGNFPPRFSGLQFPNYSSELNVNALELDDSALYLCASSLDRGRNTIYFGEGSWLTVV.

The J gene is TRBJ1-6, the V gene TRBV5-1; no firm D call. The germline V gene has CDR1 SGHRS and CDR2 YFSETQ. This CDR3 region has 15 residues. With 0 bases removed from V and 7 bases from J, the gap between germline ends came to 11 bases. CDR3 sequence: CASSLAVEGNSPLHF. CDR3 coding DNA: TGCGCCAGCAGCTTGGCTGTCGAGGGAAATTCACCCCTCCACTTT.

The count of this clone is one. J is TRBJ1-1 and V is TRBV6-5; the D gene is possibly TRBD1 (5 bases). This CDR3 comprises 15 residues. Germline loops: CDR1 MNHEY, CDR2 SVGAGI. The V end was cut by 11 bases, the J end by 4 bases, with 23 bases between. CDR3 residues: CAARRGGAQGTEAFF. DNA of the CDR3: TGTGCCGCAAGGAGAGGAGGGGCCCAGGGCACTGAAGCTTTCTTT.

The CDR3 bases are TGTGCCAGCTCACCCGGAACAGGGGTGATTGAAGCTTTCTTT. Encoded protein: CASSPGTGVIEAFF. The chain employs TRBV18 and TRBJ1-1; 7 positions agree with TRBD1. This CDR3 contains 14 residues. CDR1 and CDR2 (germline): KGHSH, LQKENI. V lost 3 bases and J lost 7; bases outside the gene matches: 8.

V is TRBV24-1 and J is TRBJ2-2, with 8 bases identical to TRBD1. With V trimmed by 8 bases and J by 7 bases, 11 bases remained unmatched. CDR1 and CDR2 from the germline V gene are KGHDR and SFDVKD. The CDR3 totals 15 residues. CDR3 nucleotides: TGTGCCACCATGTCCACGGACAGGGTCGACGGGGAGCTGTTTTTT. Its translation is CATMSTDRVDGELFF.

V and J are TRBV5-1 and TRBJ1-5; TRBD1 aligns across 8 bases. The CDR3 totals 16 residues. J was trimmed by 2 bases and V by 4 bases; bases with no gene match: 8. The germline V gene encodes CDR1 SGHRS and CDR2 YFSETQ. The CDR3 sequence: CASSPGTGPGNQPQHF. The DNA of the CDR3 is TGCGCCAGCAGCCCCGGGACAGGCCCCGGCAATCAGCCCCAGCATTTT.

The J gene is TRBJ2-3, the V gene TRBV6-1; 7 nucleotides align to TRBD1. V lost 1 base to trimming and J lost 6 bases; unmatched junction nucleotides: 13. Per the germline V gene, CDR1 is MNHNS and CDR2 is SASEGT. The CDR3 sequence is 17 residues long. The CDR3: CASSEELGAGGVDTQYF. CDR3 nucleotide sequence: TGTGCCAGCAGTGAAGAATTGGGGGCAGGGGGAGTGGATACGCAGTATTTT.

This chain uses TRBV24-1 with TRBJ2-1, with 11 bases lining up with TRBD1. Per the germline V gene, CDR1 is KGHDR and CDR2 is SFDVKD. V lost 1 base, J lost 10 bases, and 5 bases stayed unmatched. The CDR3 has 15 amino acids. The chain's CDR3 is CATSDFGQGAGEQFF. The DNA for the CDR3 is TGTGCCACCAGTGATTTTGGACAGGGGGCCGGGGAGCAGTTCTTC.

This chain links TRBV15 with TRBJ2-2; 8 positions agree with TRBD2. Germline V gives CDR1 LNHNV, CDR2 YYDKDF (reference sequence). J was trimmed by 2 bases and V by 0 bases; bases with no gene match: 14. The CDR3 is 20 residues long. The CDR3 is CATSRDWAGGRRGNTGELFF. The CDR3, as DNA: TGTGCCACCAGCAGAGATTGGGCGGGGGGTCGGAGGGGAAACACCGGGGAGCTGTTTTTT.

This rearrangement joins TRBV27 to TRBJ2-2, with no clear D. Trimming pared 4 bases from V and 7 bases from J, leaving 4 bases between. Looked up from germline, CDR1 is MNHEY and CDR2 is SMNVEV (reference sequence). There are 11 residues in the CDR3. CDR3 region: CASSYIGELFF. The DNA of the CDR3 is TGTGCCAGCAGTTATATCGGGGAGCTGTTTTTT.

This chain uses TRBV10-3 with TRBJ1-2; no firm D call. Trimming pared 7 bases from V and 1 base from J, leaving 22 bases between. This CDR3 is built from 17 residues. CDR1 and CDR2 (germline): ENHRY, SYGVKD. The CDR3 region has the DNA TGTGCCATCAATTGGGCCAACCACAGCAGCAGTAACTATGGCTACACCTTC. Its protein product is CAINWANHSSSNYGYTF.

CDR3 region: CASSWTGDSNQPQHF. The CDR3 DNA reads TGTGCCAGCAGTTGGACAGGAGATAGCAATCAGCCCCAGCATTTT. The chain couples TRBV6-6 to TRBJ1-5; TRBD1 aligns across 7 bases. This CDR3 is 15 amino acids long. CDR1 and CDR2 from the germline V gene are MNHNY and SVGAGI (reference sequence). The V and J ends lost 4 bases and 0 bases, in that order; junction bases with no gene match: 3.